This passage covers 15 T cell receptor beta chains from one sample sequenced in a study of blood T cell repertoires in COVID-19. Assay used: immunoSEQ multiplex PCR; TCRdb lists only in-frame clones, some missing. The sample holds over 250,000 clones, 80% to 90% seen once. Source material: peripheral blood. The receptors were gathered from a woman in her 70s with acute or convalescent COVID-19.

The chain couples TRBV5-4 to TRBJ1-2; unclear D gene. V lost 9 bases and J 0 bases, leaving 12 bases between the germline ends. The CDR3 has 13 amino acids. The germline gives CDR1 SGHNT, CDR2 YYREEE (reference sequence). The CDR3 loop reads CATATGTNYGYTF. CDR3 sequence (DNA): TGTGCCACCGCAACCGGGACTAACTATGGCTACACCTTC. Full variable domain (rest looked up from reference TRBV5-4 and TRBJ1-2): ETGVTQSPTHLIKTRGQQVTLRCSSQSGHNTVSWYQQALGQGPQFIFQYYREEENGRGNFPPRFSGLQFPNYSSELNVNALELDDSALYLCATATGTNYGYTFGSGTRLTVV.

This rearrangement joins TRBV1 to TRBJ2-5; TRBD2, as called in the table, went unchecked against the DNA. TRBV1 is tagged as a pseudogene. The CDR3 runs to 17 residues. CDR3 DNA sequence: TGCACCAGCAGCCAAGATAGGCTAGCGGGGGGATACGAGACCCAGTACTTC. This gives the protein CTSSQDRLAGGYETQYF.

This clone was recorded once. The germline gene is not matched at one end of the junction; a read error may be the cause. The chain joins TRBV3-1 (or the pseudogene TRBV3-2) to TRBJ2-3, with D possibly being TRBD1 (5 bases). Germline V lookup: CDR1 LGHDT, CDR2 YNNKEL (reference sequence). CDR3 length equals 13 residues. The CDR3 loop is CASIQRGSDTQYF. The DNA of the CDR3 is TGTGCCAGCATCCAAAGGGGTTCAGATACGCAGTATTTT.

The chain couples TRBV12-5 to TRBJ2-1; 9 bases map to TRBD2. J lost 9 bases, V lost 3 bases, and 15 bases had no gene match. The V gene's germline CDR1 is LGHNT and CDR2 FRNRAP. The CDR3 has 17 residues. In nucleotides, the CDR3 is TGTGCTAGTGGTTTCTCTAGCGGGGCTAGGGTAATCGGTGAGCAGTTCTTC. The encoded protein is CASGFSSGARVIGEQFF.

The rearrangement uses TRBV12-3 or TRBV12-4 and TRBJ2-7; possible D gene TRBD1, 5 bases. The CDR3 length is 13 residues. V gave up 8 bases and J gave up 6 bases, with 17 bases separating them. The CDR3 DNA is TGTGCCAGCCCCTGGGGCCAAAAAGGCGAGCAGTACTTC. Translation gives CASPWGQKGEQYF.

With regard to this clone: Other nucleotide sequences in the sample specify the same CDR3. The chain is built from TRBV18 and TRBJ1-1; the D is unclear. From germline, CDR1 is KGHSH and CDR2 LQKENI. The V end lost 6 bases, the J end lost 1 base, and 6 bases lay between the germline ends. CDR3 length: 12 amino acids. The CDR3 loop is CASSPRNTEAFF. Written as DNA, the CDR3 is TGTGCCAGCTCCCCTAGGAACACTGAAGCTTTCTTT.

This chain's CDR3 is CASSPTGTPPYEQYF. CDR3 bases: TGTGCCAGCAGCCCGACAGGTACTCCTCCCTACGAGCAGTACTTC. This chain uses TRBV3-1 (or the pseudogene TRBV3-2) with TRBJ2-7; weak D call: TRBD1 (6 bases). This CDR3 is built from 15 residues. CDR1 is LGHDT and CDR2 is YNNKEL in the germline V gene (reference sequence). The ends were cut back, 4 bases at V and 2 bases at J, with 15 bases in the middle.

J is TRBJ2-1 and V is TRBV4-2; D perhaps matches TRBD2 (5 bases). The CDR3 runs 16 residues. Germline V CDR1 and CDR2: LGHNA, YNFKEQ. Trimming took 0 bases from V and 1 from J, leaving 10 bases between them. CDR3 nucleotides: TGTGCCAGCAGCCAAGAGGTAGCGAGGTCCTACAATGAGCAGTTCTTC. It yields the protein CASSQEVARSYNEQFF.

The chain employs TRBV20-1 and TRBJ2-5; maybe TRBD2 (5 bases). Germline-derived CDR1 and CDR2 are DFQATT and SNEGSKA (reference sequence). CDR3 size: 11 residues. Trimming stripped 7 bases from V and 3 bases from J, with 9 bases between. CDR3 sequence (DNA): TGCAGTGTACGGCGGGAAGAGACCCAGTACTTC. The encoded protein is CSVRREETQYF.

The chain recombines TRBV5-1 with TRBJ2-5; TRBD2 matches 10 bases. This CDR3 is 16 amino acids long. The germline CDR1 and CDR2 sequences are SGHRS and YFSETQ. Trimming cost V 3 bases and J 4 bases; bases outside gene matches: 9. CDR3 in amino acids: CASSYNRAGGSETQYF. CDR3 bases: TGCGCCAGCAGCTACAACCGAGCGGGGGGGTCAGAGACCCAGTACTTC.

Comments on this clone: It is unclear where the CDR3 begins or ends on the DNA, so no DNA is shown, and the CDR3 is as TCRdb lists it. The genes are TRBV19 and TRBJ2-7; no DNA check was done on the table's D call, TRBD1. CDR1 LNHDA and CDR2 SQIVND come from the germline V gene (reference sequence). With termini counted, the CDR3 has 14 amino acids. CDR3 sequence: CASTSGQGPYEQYF.

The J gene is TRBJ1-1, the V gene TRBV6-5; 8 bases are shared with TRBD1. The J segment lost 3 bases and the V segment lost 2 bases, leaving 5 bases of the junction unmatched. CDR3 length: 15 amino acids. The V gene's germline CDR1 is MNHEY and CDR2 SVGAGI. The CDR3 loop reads CASSYDGQGHTEAFF. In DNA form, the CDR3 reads TGTGCCAGCAGTTACGACGGACAGGGACACACTGAAGCTTTCTTT.

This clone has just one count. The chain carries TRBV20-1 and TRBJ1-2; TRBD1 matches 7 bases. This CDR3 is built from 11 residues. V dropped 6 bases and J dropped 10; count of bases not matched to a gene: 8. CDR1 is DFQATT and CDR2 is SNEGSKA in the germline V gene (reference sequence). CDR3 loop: CSAEDREIYTF. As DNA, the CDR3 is TGCAGTGCGGAAGACAGGGAAATCTACACCTTC.

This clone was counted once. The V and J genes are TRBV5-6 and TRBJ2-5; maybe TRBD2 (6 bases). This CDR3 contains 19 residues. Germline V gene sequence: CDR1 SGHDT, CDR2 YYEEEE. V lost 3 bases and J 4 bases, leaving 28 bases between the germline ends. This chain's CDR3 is CASSYNLGGRYVSGETQYF. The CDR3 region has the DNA TGTGCCAGCAGCTACAATCTGGGGGGAAGATATGTCAGCGGAGAGACCCAGTACTTC.

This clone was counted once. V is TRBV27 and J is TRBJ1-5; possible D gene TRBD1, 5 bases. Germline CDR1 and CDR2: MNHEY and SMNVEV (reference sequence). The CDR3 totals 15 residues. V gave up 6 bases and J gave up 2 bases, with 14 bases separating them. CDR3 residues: CASRSAGLGNQPQHF. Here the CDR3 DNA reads TGTGCCAGCAGATCCGCGGGGCTCGGCAATCAGCCCCAGCATTTT.